The 3 T cell receptor beta chains presented below share a single source sample, sequenced in a study of cytomegalovirus exposure and HLA in healthy donors. 13 Jbeta primers and 60 Vbeta primers were used for the PCR. The assay was immunoSEQ multiplex PCR, and TCRdb's table has in-frame clones only and misses some. The table lists 150,000 to 200,000 clones, around 80% of them singletons. Specimen: PBMCs. The receptors were sampled from a man aged 35 to 55 in good health and CMV-seronegative.

V usage is TRBV5-6 and J usage is TRBJ1-6; D might be TRBD1 (6 bases). The germline V gene encodes CDR1 SGHDT and CDR2 YYEEEE. V lost 1 base to trimming and J lost 5 bases, with 7 bases between them. This CDR3 spans 14 amino acids. In DNA form, the CDR3 reads TGTGCCAGCAGCTTGACAGGGAATAATTCACCCCTCCACTTT. Encoded protein: CASSLTGNNSPLHF. The full variable domain, its missing parts supplied by reference TRBV5-6 and TRBJ1-6, is DAGVTQSPTHLIKTRGQQVTLRCSPKSGHDTVSWYQQALGQGPQFIFQYYEEEERQRGNFPDRFSGHQFPNYSSELNVNALLLGDSALYLCASSLTGNNSPLHFGNGTRLTVT.

This chain uses TRBV5-6 with TRBJ2-2, with 11 bases aligning to TRBD2. The junction had 7 bases not matched to a gene; V was cut back by 0 bases and J by 3 bases. The CDR3 covers 18 residues. Germline-derived CDR1 and CDR2 are SGHDT and YYEEEE. This CDR3 reads CASSLDGSGRAHTGELFF. The CDR3 DNA sequence: TGTGCCAGCAGCTTGGATGGTAGCGGGAGGGCTCACACCGGGGAGCTGTTTTTT.

The gene calls are TRBV25-1 and TRBJ2-7; D uncertain. Germline V gene lookup returns CDR1 MGHDK and CDR2 SYGVNS. CDR3 size: 12 residues. V was clipped by 3 bases and J by 6 bases, with 9 bases between them. The DNA of the CDR3 is TGTGCCAGCAGTGACAGGTTAGGCGAGCAGTACTTC. Protein sequence: CASSDRLGEQYF.